The entry below gives a single T cell receptor beta chain sequence along with its context. Its antigen remains unknown. The data are from a study of siplizumab effects on memory and regulatory T cells. Overall study results and limits: Greater diversity than memory cells seemed evident in naive T cells, which also appeared to be major alloresponse contributors.

CDR3 length: 18 amino acids. The V segment lost 1 base and the J segment 4 bases; nucleotides outside the gene matches: 7. Germline V gene lookup returns CDR1 SGHTA and CDR2 FQGNSA. Generated by immunoSEQ multiplex PCR, the TCRdb table keeps only in-frame clones and is missing some. The repertoire has roughly 60,000 clones, more than 80% of them found once; the top ten carry 35% to 45%. This clonotype was obtained from a human donor in good health. What was sequenced was CD8+ T cells sorted from blood. The V gene is TRBV7-2, the J gene TRBJ2-2; TRBD2 matches 12 bases. In nucleotides, the CDR3 is TGTGCCAGCAGCTTAGGGGTACTAGCGGGAGGATCCACCGGGGAGCTGTTTTTT. Translated, it gives CASSLGVLAGGSTGELFF.